The sequence of this T cell receptor (beta chain) was determined in a study of lung T cells in sarcoidosis with Löfgren's syndrome. Across the whole study: Analyses focused on Löfgren's syndrome patients.

One entry per CDR3 protein results from TCRdb running MiXCR on the reads. The table records more than 2,000 distinct CDR3 sequences, around 21% of them present only once. Trimming left V 6 bases short and J 2 bases short, with 10 bases between. The CDR3 totals 13 residues. By share of the sample, this clonotype is large. Its antigen is currently unknown. General study results and limits: Shared TRAV12-1 and TRBV2 CDR3 motifs were reported across several patients.

This rearrangement joins TRBV12-3 or TRBV12-4 to TRBJ1-1, with D possibly being TRBD1 (6 bases). Material: CD4+ T cells from bronchoalveolar lavage. This clonotype originated in a human donor with sarcoidosis (Löfgren's syndrome or another form), or a control subject (not recorded which). Written as DNA, the CDR3 is TGTGCCAGCAGACGGACAGAAAACACTGAAGCTTTCTTT. Its translation: CASRRTENTEAFF.